What follows are 21 T cell receptor beta chains derived from one specimen sequenced in a study of blood T cells in healthy people across ages. For the second PCR, which ran for roughly 6 to 12 cycles, a sample-barcoded 5' primer and a J-beta primer mix were used. One entry per CDR3 protein, called by TCRdb with MiXCR from the 5' RACE reads. The data show about 640,000 distinct CDR3 sequences, about 28% seen once. Sequenced: blood. The receptor source for this set is a woman older than 75 in good health.

This clonotype was recorded at least ten times. V and J are TRBV9 and TRBJ2-7; no definite D call. The CDR3 runs 14 residues. Trimming shortened V by 0 bases and J by 6 bases, and 13 bases separated the two germline ends. Germline V gives CDR1 SGDLS, CDR2 YYNGEE. For the CDR3, the DNA is TGTGCCAGCAGCGTAGGCCTAGGCTTGGGCGAGCAGTACTTC. The encoded protein is CASSVGLGLGEQYF.

V usage is TRBV20-1 and J usage is TRBJ2-7; 11 bases map to TRBD2. There are 15 residues in the CDR3. With V trimmed by 5 bases and J by 4 bases, 10 bases remained unmatched. The V gene's germline CDR1 is DFQATT and CDR2 SNEGSKA (reference sequence). The CDR3 DNA reads as TGCAGTGCTCGAAACCCTAGCGGGGGGACGTACGAGCAGTACTTC. Encoded protein: CSARNPSGGTYEQYF.

Points on this clonotype: A read error is possible here, since a much larger clone lies one base away. V gene TRBV7-2 combines with J gene TRBJ2-3, with 9 bases lining up with TRBD2. Germline assignment: CDR1 SGHTA and CDR2 FQGNSA. This CDR3 region has 16 residues. The CDR3 DNA reads TGTGCCTGCAGCTTAGTGCGGCGGGGGGGCGCGGATACGCAGTATTTT. This translates into CACSLVRRGGADTQYF. Drawing the rest from reference TRBV7-2 and TRBJ2-3, the complete variable domain is GAGVSQSPSNKVTEKGKDVELRCDPISGHTALYWYRQSLGQGLEFLIYFQGNSAPDKSGLPSDRFSAERTGGSVSTLTIQRTQQEDSAVYLCACSLVRRGGADTQYFGPGTRLTVL.

This clonotype was seen ten or more times. V usage is TRBV18 and J usage is TRBJ2-6; D is ambiguous. The CDR3 covers 14 residues. Between the trimmed V and J ends, which lost 5 bases and 2 bases, there was a span of 7 bases. Germline lookup yields CDR1 KGHSH and CDR2 LQKENI. CDR3 loop: CASSSLPGANVLTF. The DNA of the CDR3 is TGTGCCAGCTCATCCCTCCCTGGGGCCAACGTCCTGACTTTC.

The sample holds one count of this clonotype. The chain employs TRBV20-1 and TRBJ2-1, with 8 bases matching TRBD1. CDR3 size: 16 residues. V was clipped by 1 base and J by 0 bases; unmatched bases: 5. Germline CDR1 and CDR2: DFQATT and SNEGSKA (reference sequence). The CDR3: CSARGTGPDSYNEQFF. CDR3 bases: TGCAGTGCTAGAGGGACAGGGCCGGACTCCTACAATGAGCAGTTCTTC.

About this clonotype itself: Since a much larger clone is just one base distant, this may be a read error. The CDR3 DNA reads as TGCAGCTTTTTAGCGGGGGGGGCCGGGGAGCTGTTTTTT. Its protein is CSFLAGGAGELFF. The gene calls are TRBV29-1 and TRBJ2-2; 11 positions match TRBD2. From germline, CDR1 is SQVTM and CDR2 ANQGSEA. CDR3 length equals 13 residues. Trimming took 8 bases from V and 6 from J; bases not matched to a gene: 5.

This chain links TRBV19 with TRBJ1-2; 11 bases match TRBD1. V trimming: 5 bases; J trimming: 3 bases; junction bases outside the gene matches: 5. The CDR3 sequence is 15 residues long. Germline CDR1 reads LNHDA; CDR2 reads SQIVND (reference sequence). CDR3 bases: TGTGCCAGTAGTCGCCGGGACAGGGGGGACTATGGCTACACCTTC. Amino acid sequence: CASSRRDRGDYGYTF.

Points on this clonotype: A single base separates this from a much larger clone, so it may be a read error. This chain's CDR3 is CAGSLVFNGELFF. The CDR3 region has the DNA TGTGCCGGCAGCTTAGTATTTAACGGGGAGCTGTTTTTT. The J gene is TRBJ2-2, the V gene TRBV7-9; D not resolved. The germline V gene encodes CDR1 SEHNR and CDR2 FQNEAQ (reference sequence). CDR3 length: 13 amino acids.

This clonotype has a single count. A much larger clone lies a single base off, so this may be a read error. V gene TRBV5-1 combines with J gene TRBJ2-1; D is possibly TRBD1 or TRBD2 (5 bases each). The tail of the sequence fits TRBJ2-7 better, so the J call may be wrong. Germline V lookup: CDR1 SGHRS, CDR2 YFSETQ. The CDR3 extends over 15 amino acids. CDR3 residues: CASSFTGTAYNEQYF. CDR3 DNA: TGCGCCAGCAGCTTTACCGGGACGGCCTACAATGAGCAGTACTTC.

V is TRBV6-5 and J is TRBJ1-3; TRBD1 might be the D (6 bases). This CDR3 has 16 amino acids. The germline V gene encodes CDR1 MNHEY and CDR2 SVGAGI. V lost 8 bases and J 0 bases, leaving 17 bases between the germline ends. The CDR3, as DNA: TGTGCCAGCGGCCGCCCGAACAGGGCCTCTGGAAACACCATATATTTT. Amino acids: CASGRPNRASGNTIYF.

The V and J genes are TRBV6-2 or TRBV6-3 and TRBJ1-6; TRBD1 matches at 9 bases. The CDR3 has 16 residues. Per the germline V gene, CDR1 is MNHEY and CDR2 is SVGEGT. Germline trimming cut 6 bases from V and 7 bases from J; bases unmatched to any gene: 10. The chain's CDR3 is CASRIITGGANSPLHF. CDR3 coding DNA: TGTGCCAGCAGAATAATTACAGGGGGCGCGAATTCACCCCTCCACTTT.

This clonotype has at least ten counts. This chain uses TRBV7-3 with TRBJ1-1; D might be TRBD1 (5 bases). Germline V gene lookup returns CDR1 SGHTA and CDR2 FQGTGA. The CDR3 has 14 residues. V was trimmed by 0 bases and J by 3 bases, leaving 8 bases between them. CDR3 region: CASSLTVRDTEAFF. The CDR3 nucleotides are TGTGCCAGCAGCTTAACGGTCAGGGACACTGAAGCTTTCTTT.

This clonotype has a handful of counts. The chain combines TRBV28 with TRBJ1-2; D is perhaps TRBD1 (6 bases). Germline values: CDR1 MDHEN, CDR2 SYDVKM. Trimming took off 8 bases at V and 4 bases at J, with 20 bases between the two ends. The CDR3 spans 15 residues. CDR3 sequence: CASHSVSGGPYGYTF. In DNA form, the CDR3 reads TGTGCCAGCCACAGCGTTTCGGGGGGCCCCTATGGCTACACCTTC.

The chain joins TRBV6-2 or TRBV6-3 to TRBJ1-2; D remains ambiguous. The ends were cut back, 6 bases at V and 8 bases at J, with 19 bases in the middle. In germline, CDR1 is MNHEY, CDR2 SVGEGT. The CDR3 contains 14 residues. The CDR3: CASRLAEGAYGYTF. For the CDR3, the DNA is TGTGCCAGCAGGCTCGCGGAGGGCGCTTACGGCTACACCTTC.

Details on this clonotype: A much larger clone lies a single base off, so this may be a read error. CDR3 coding DNA: TGTGCCAGCAGTGAAGCGCCGCTAGCGCCAAGGACCCAGCACTTC. It encodes CASSEAPLAPRTQHF. V usage is TRBV2 and J usage is TRBJ2-7; tentative D call: TRBD2 (6 bases). The CDR3 covers 15 residues. From germline, CDR1 is SNHLY and CDR2 FYNNEI.

This clonotype was detected ten times or more. The rearrangement joins TRBV28 to TRBJ2-7; TRBD1 agrees at 7 bases. V lost 5 bases, J lost 3 bases, and 10 bases stayed unmatched. This CDR3 is built from 15 residues. Germline-derived CDR1 and CDR2 are MDHEN and SYDVKM. CDR3 nucleotide sequence: TGTGCCAGCAGTACACCCTCGACAGGGCTCTACGAGCAGTACTTC. This codes for CASSTPSTGLYEQYF.

This clonotype has at least ten counts. This sequence may be a read error, since a much larger clone differs from it by one base. V usage is TRBV15 and J usage is TRBJ2-7; either TRBD1 or TRBD2 may supply D (6 bases each). The CDR3 is 15 amino acids. Germline CDR1 reads LNHNV; CDR2 reads YYDKDF (reference sequence). Trimming left V 1 base short and J 7 bases short, with 17 bases between. CDR3 DNA: TGTGCCACCAGCAGAGTTCTACGGGGGCGAGAAGAGCAGTACTTC. This encodes CATSRVLRGREEQYF.

The chain links TRBV20-1 to TRBJ2-4, with a tentative D call TRBD1 (5 bases). The DNA end lines up better with TRBJ2-7; the J call may be wrong. Germline values: CDR1 DFQATT, CDR2 SNEGSKA (reference sequence). The CDR3 loop spans 12 amino acids. The CDR3 is CSASPGTYEQYF. The CDR3 bases are TGCAGTGCTAGCCCAGGGACCTACGAGCAGTACTTC.

As regards this clonotype: Just one base apart from a much larger clone, this may be a read error. The rearrangement joins TRBV5-6 to TRBJ2-7; 13 bases map to TRBD2. The J call is doubtful: the DNA matches TRBJ2-5 better. This CDR3 has 16 amino acids. Looked up from germline, CDR1 is SGHDT and CDR2 is YYEEEE. CDR3 sequence: CAGSSSGLAGMETQYF. The CDR3 nucleotides are TGTGCCGGCAGCTCATCGGGACTAGCGGGGATGGAGACCCAGTACTTC.

As to this clonotype: Since a much larger clone is just one base distant, this may be a read error. The genes are TRBV10-3 and TRBJ2-1, with TRBD2 as a possible D gene (5 bases). The DNA matches TRBJ2-7 better at its end, which makes the J call doubtful. Germline V gives CDR1 ENHRY, CDR2 SYGVKD. The CDR3 is 16 residues long. Here the CDR3 DNA reads TGTGCCATCAGTGATCCCTGGCGGGTAACCTACAATGAGCAGTACTTC. Protein product: CAISDPWRVTYNEQYF.

The V gene is TRBV5-1, the J gene TRBJ2-5; a weak D match, TRBD1 (5 bases). Trimming cost V 0 bases and J 4 bases, with 10 bases left between them. The germline V gene encodes CDR1 SGHRS and CDR2 YFSETQ. The CDR3 has 14 amino acids. The CDR3 DNA reads TGCGCCAGCAGCTTGGGTGAAGGGGCAGAGACCCAGTACTTC. The encoded protein is CASSLGEGAETQYF.